A selection of T cell receptor beta chains follows, all from one sample in a study of blood T cells in healthy people across ages. TCRdb fed the 5' RACE reads into MiXCR, producing one record per CDR3 protein. The data hold about 1,500,000 distinct CDR3 sequences, with approximately 42% observed a single time. Sequencing used blood. These receptors were obtained from a woman in her late teens or twenties in good health. Both conserved end residues are part of each CDR3. A D gene is named only where the DNA matches it firmly. The size entry is marked missing in some rows and otherwise reads once, few, many or a size class.

V: TRBV19; D: .; J: TRBJ2-3; size: few; CDR3: CASRSSGADTQYF; DNA: TGTGCCAGTAGGTCCTCGGGAGCAGATACGCAGTATTTT
V: TRBV24-1; D: TRBD1; J: TRBJ2-3; size: .; CDR3: CATSDPDRVSTDTQYF; DNA: TGTGCCACCAGTGATCCCGACAGGGTCAGCACAGATACGCAGTATTTT
V: TRBV11-2; D: .; J: TRBJ2-7; size: .; CDR3: CASSLWARAYEQYF; DNA: TGTGCCAGCAGCTTATGGGCCCGGGCCTACGAGCAGTACTTC
V: TRBV15; D: TRBD1; J: TRBJ1-1; size: few; CDR3: CATRQGSVNTEAFF; DNA: TGTGCCACTCGACAGGGGTCGGTGAACACTGAAGCTTTCTTT
V: TRBV7-3; D: .; J: TRBJ1-2; size: .; CDR3: CASSPDGGDWGGYTF; DNA: TGTGCCAGCAGCCCCGACGGTGGCGATTGGGGAGGCTACACCTTC
V: TRBV7-8; D: .; J: TRBJ2-3; size: few; CDR3: CASSPGRGGSDTQYF; DNA: TGTGCCAGCAGCCCCGGAAGGGGGGGGTCAGATACGCAGTATTTT
V: TRBV12-3/TRBV12-4; D: TRBD2; J: TRBJ2-1; size: .; CDR3: CASSIAGGTYNEQFF; DNA: TGTGCCAGCAGTATAGCGGGAGGGACCTACAATGAGCAGTTCTTC
V: TRBV20-1; D: TRBD2; J: TRBJ2-1; size: few; CDR3: CSTSGGYNEQFF; DNA: TGCAGTACTAGCGGGGGCTACAATGAGCAGTTCTTC
V: TRBV5-1; D: TRBD1; J: TRBJ1-1; size: once; CDR3: CASNSRDRGEAFF; DNA: TGCGCCAGCAACTCCCGGGACAGGGGTGAAGCTTTCTTT
V: TRBV10-3; D: .; J: TRBJ2-4; size: .; CDR3: CAISESQGNAKNIQYF; DNA: TGTGCCATCAGTGAAAGTCAGGGGAATGCCAAAAACATTCAGTACTTC
V: TRBV12-3/TRBV12-4; D: .; J: TRBJ1-4; size: .; CDR3: CASTGGRGSANEKLFF; DNA: TGTGCCAGCACTGGGGGGAGGGGGAGTGCTAATGAAAAACTGTTTTTT
V: TRBV7-3; D: TRBD2; J: TRBJ2-7; size: many; CDR3: CASSETSGGAYEQYF; DNA: TGTGCCAGCAGCGAGACTAGCGGGGGGGCCTACGAGCAGTACTTC
V: TRBV20-1; D: .; J: TRBJ2-5; size: .; CDR3: CSASRGGIVNEQYF; DNA: TGCAGTGCTAGTAGGGGCGGGATTGTCAATGAGCAGTACTTC
V: TRBV24-1; D: .; J: TRBJ2-5; size: .; CDR3: CATGDNQQGWETQYF; DNA: TGTGCCACCGGTGACAATCAACAGGGTTGGGAGACCCAGTACTTC
V: TRBV7-9; D: .; J: TRBJ2-7; size: .; CDR3: CASSSDWATYEQYF; DNA: TGTGCCAGCAGCTCGGACTGGGCGACCTACGAGCAGTACTTC
V: TRBV28; D: .; J: TRBJ1-1; size: .; CDR3: CASILGGGRWSTEAFF; DNA: .
V: TRBV24-1; D: .; J: TRBJ1-2; size: few; CDR3: CATSSNNGYGYTF; DNA: TGTGCCACCAGTTCAAATAATGGCTATGGCTACACCTTC
V: TRBV5-1; D: TRBD2; J: TRBJ2-3; size: .; CDR3: CASSFNSGSADTQYF; DNA: TGCGCCAGCAGCTTCAATAGCGGGAGCGCAGATACGCAGTATTTT
V: TRBV29-1; D: .; J: TRBJ1-2; size: .; CDR3: CSVVTGTNYGYTF; DNA: TGCAGCGTGGTAACAGGGACTAACTATGGCTACACCTTC
V: TRBV6-1; D: .; J: TRBJ2-1; size: few; CDR3: CASSEFAGGQFF; DNA: TGTGCCAGCAGTGAGTTTGCCGGGGGGCAGTTCTTC
V: TRBV10-3; D: .; J: TRBJ2-5; size: .; CDR3: CAISDQGLETQYF; DNA: TGTGCCATCAGTGATCAGGGGTTGGAGACCCAGTACTTC
V: TRBV6-1; D: TRBD1; J: TRBJ2-7; size: .; CDR3: CASSEFGTGRTYEQYF; DNA: TGTGCCAGCAGTGAATTTGGGACAGGCAGGACCTACGAGCAGTACTTC
V: TRBV6-6; D: TRBD1; J: TRBJ2-2; size: few; CDR3: CASSTPDRGQHTGELFF; DNA: TGTGCCAGCAGTACACCTGACAGGGGCCAACACACCGGGGAGCTGTTTTTT
V: TRBV12-3/TRBV12-4; D: TRBD1; J: TRBJ1-1; size: few; CDR3: CASSSDRVTEAFF; DNA: TGTGCCAGCAGTTCCGACAGGGTCACTGAAGCTTTCTTT
V: TRBV27; D: TRBD2; J: TRBJ2-5; size: .; CDR3: CASSLSGTTREKTQYF; DNA: TGTGCCAGCAGTTTATCGGGGACTACCAGGGAGAAGACCCAGTACTTC
V: TRBV3-1; D: TRBD1; J: TRBJ2-1; size: .; CDR3: CASSQERRDRGNFLGNEQFF; DNA: TGTGCCAGCAGCCAGGAGAGGCGGGACAGGGGAAATTTTTTAGGCAATGAGCAGTTCTTC
V: TRBV6-1; D: .; J: TRBJ2-1; size: .; CDR3: CASSDALAGPRGYNEQFF; DNA: TGTGCCAGCAGTGACGCTCTAGCTGGGCCGAGGGGCTACAATGAGCAGTTCTTC
V: TRBV5-6; D: .; J: TRBJ1-2; size: few; CDR3: CASSPMGPPYGYTF; DNA: TGTGCCAGCAGCCCGATGGGACCGCCCTATGGCTACACCTTC
V: TRBV4-1; D: .; J: TRBJ1-2; size: .; CDR3: CASSQGSPSNYGYTF; DNA: TGCGCCAGCAGCCAGGGATCCCCTTCTAACTATGGCTACACCTTC
V: TRBV6-2/TRBV6-3; D: .; J: TRBJ2-1; size: .; CDR3: CASSSPRASPYNEQFF; DNA: TGTGCCAGCAGTTCCCCCCGGGCTTCGCCCTACAATGAGCAGTTCTTC
V: TRBV5-1; D: TRBD1; J: TRBJ2-1; size: .; CDR3: CASSLARQGATYNEQFF; DNA: TGCGCCAGCAGCTTGGCCCGACAGGGGGCGACCTACAATGAGCAGTTCTTC
V: TRBV12-3/TRBV12-4; D: .; J: TRBJ2-1; size: few; CDR3: CASSLDRYSYNEQFF; DNA: TGTGCCAGCAGTTTAGACAGGTACTCCTACAATGAGCAGTTCTTC
V: TRBV6-5; D: .; J: TRBJ2-1; size: .; CDR3: CASSYGPQGETYNEQFF; DNA: TGTGCCAGCAGCTATGGCCCTCAGGGTGAGACCTACAATGAGCAGTTCTTC
V: TRBV28; D: .; J: TRBJ2-7; size: .; CDR3: CASSLDGSYGQYF; DNA: TGTGCCAGCAGCTTGGACGGCTCCTACGGGCAGTACTTC
V: TRBV29-1; D: .; J: TRBJ1-2; size: few; CDR3: CSVAGTYDHYDGYTF; DNA: TGCAGCGTTGCCGGGACATATGACCACTATGATGGCTACACCTTC
V: TRBV7-2; D: TRBD1; J: TRBJ2-3; size: few; CDR3: CASSPAYPGQGSDTQYF; DNA: TGTGCCAGCAGCCCAGCTTATCCGGGACAGGGTTCAGATACGCAGTATTTT
V: TRBV12-5; D: .; J: TRBJ2-2; size: .; CDR3: CASGFEGEGAGELFF; DNA: TGTGCTAGTGGTTTCGAGGGAGAGGGGGCCGGGGAGCTGTTTTTT
V: TRBV6-5; D: .; J: TRBJ2-3; size: .; CDR3: CASSYRGTGSTDTQYF; DNA: TGTGCCAGCAGTTACAGGGGAACAGGGAGCACAGATACGCAGTATTTT
V: TRBV7-9; D: .; J: TRBJ1-1; size: few; CDR3: CASERALTNTEAFF; DNA: TGTGCCAGCGAAAGGGCCCTTACGAACACTGAAGCTTTCTTT
V: TRBV25-1; D: .; J: TRBJ2-3; size: few; CDR3: CASNAPGYTDTQYF; DNA: TGTGCCAGCAATGCCCCCGGGTACACAGATACGCAGTATTTT
V: TRBV6-2/TRBV6-3; D: .; J: TRBJ2-5; size: few; CDR3: CASSYAGAPVAYF; DNA: TGTGCCAGCAGTTACGCCGGAGCGCCAGTTGCGTACTTC
V: TRBV3-1; D: TRBD2; J: TRBJ2-3; size: .; CDR3: CASSQVLASGKVNTQYF; DNA: TGTGCCAGCAGCCAAGTTTTGGCTAGCGGGAAGGTAAATACGCAGTATTTT
V: TRBV28; D: .; J: TRBJ1-6; size: .; CDR3: CASSQGFNSPLHF; DNA: TGTGCCAGCAGTCAGGGGTTTAATTCACCCCTCCACTTT
V: TRBV20-1; D: TRBD2; J: TRBJ2-1; size: many; CDR3: CSAPGLAGDNEQFF; DNA: TGCAGTGCCCCGGGACTAGCGGGAGACAATGAGCAGTTCTTC